This paragraph reports one T cell receptor beta chain. The sample originates from a study of blood T cell repertoires in COVID-19. CDR1 and CDR2 (germline): MGHRA, YSYEKL. The V and J ends lost 1 base and 6 bases respectively, with 10 bases between them. This CDR3 comprises 14 residues. As processed by the authors: Reference gene primers were amplified, and this amplification served to estimate nucleated cell counts. Measured with immunoSEQ multiplex PCR; TCRdb has only the in-frame clones, and not every one. That table furnishes V, J and clone size, whereas the DNA furnished D and trimming. The data contain fewer than 200,000 clones, 84% of them singletons. Each participant's cohort was designated according to participant-reported clinical history.

This TCR derives from a woman under 40 who had been exposed to COVID-19. Sequences were obtained from PBMCs or T cells enriched from blood (not recorded which). The chain couples TRBV4-1 to TRBJ2-1; D ambiguous. In DNA form, the CDR3 reads TGCGCCAGCAGCCAAGTCCCAGGAACCAATGAGCAGTTCTTC. This encodes CASSQVPGTNEQFF.